This paragraph covers one T cell receptor beta chain sequence. Its antigen is unknown. Sequencing used immunoSEQ multiplex PCR; TCRdb keeps in-frame clones, though not all of them. The sample shows approximately 1.5 million clones, 95% to 99% of them seen only once. This CDR3 has 12 residues. Trimming left V 7 bases short and J 7 bases short, with 16 bases between. Germline loops: CDR1 SQVTM, CDR2 ANQGSEA. The entry originates in a study of shared clonotypes between healthy human individuals. Overall study findings and caveats: Blood alone was sampled, and tissue repertoires likely differ.

The chain joins TRBV29-1 to TRBJ1-2; D gene uncertain. The material sequenced was naive CD4+ T cells sorted from blood. Subset noted: CD45RA+ positively selected. The source is a man under 40 in good health. The DNA for the CDR3 is TGCAGCGCCGGGTTTTTAGTAGGTGGCTACACCTTC. The encoded protein is CSAGFLVGGYTF.